These T cell receptor beta chains were read from a single sample in a study of blood T cells in healthy people across ages. TCRdb recomputed calls from the 5' RACE reads with MiXCR, one row per CDR3 protein. Counted here are about a million distinct CDR3 sequences, roughly 51% occurring once; the ten biggest clones make up about 21%. Sequencing input: blood. The receptor source for this set is a woman aged 55-69 years in good health. CDR3s include the opening cysteine and the closing phenylalanine or tryptophan. The D gene is left open where the match is weak. Clone size, where shown, is once, few, many, or a class for clones that have expanded.

V	J	size	D	CDR3	DNA
TRBV12-3/TRBV12-4	TRBJ1-1	NA	NA	CASSRLQGWGTEAFF	TGTGCCAGCTCCCGCCTCCAGGGATGGGGGACTGAAGCTTTCTTT
TRBV2	TRBJ1-4	NA	NA	CASREGPTKLFF	TGTGCCAGCAGGGAAGGACCGACTAAACTGTTTTTT
TRBV29-1	TRBJ1-4	NA	NA	CSVDLGGATNEKLFF	TGCAGCGTTGATTTGGGGGGTGCAACTAATGAAAAACTGTTTTTT
TRBV7-3	TRBJ2-7	once	NA	CASSLRSGDEQYF	TGTGCCAGCAGCTTAAGGTCGGGGGATGAGCAGTACTTC
TRBV3-1	TRBJ2-7	few	TRBD2	CASSLGLAFPYEQYF	TGTGCCAGCAGCCTCGGACTAGCTTTCCCCTACGAGCAGTACTTC
TRBV28	TRBJ2-3	few	TRBD2	CASSSGLAALWDTQYF	TGTGCCAGCAGTTCCGGACTAGCGGCATTATGGGATACGCAGTATTTT
TRBV3-1	TRBJ2-3	NA	NA	CASSHPGGTDTQYF	TGTGCCAGCAGCCATCCAGGGGGGACAGATACGCAGTATTTT
TRBV28	TRBJ1-5	NA	NA	CASSFRGRPQHF	TGTGCCAGCAGTTTTCGGGGACGGCCCCAGCATTTT
TRBV29-1	TRBJ2-7	few	TRBD1	CSVLDRGYSYEQYF	TGCAGCGTCCTGGACAGGGGTTACTCCTACGAGCAGTACTTC
TRBV20-1	TRBJ2-5	NA	NA	CSANPAGTQYF	TGCAGTGCTAACCCGGCCGGGACCCAGTACTTC
TRBV4-3	TRBJ2-5	NA	NA	CASSQDAGETQYF	TGCGCCAGCAGCCAAGACGCAGGAGAGACCCAGTACTTC
TRBV29-1	TRBJ2-7	many	NA	CSVEDRAYEQYF	TGCAGCGTTGAAGACAGGGCCTACGAGCAGTACTTC
TRBV28	TRBJ2-3	NA	TRBD1	CASIPGTGRYRRDTQYF	TGTGCCAGCATTCCCGGGACAGGGCGCTATCGAAGAGATACGCAGTATTTT
TRBV7-3	TRBJ2-6	once	NA	CASSWKGAAGANVLTF	TGCGCCAGCAGCTGGAAAGGGGCGGCTGGGGCCAACGTCCTGACTTTC
TRBV5-1	TRBJ1-2	NA	NA	CASSLAPDTPYGYTF	TGCGCCAGCAGCTTGGCCCCGGACACCCCCTATGGCTACACCTTC
TRBV7-9	TRBJ1-4	few	NA	CASSLSRTNEKLFF	TGTGCCAGCAGCTTGTCAAGGACTAATGAAAAACTGTTTTTT
TRBV12-3/TRBV12-4	TRBJ1-2	NA	NA	CASSPTLGYGYTF	TGTGCCAGCAGCCCCACATTGGGCTATGGCTACACCTTC
TRBV29-1	TRBJ2-5	NA	NA	CSVVGVGTQYF	TGCAGCGTTGTCGGGGTGGGGACCCAGTACTTC
TRBV27	TRBJ2-1	NA	TRBD2	CASSLMAGGHNEQFF	TGTGCCAGCAGTTTAATGGCGGGAGGTCACAATGAGCAGTTCTTC
TRBV4-2	TRBJ2-3	NA	TRBD1	CASSQEGQRRYF	TGTGCCAGCAGCCAAGAGGGACAGAGACGGTATTTT
TRBV20-1	TRBJ2-5	NA	NA	CSAGGSETQYF	TGCAGTGCTGGTGGGTCGGAGACCCAGTACTTC
TRBV3-1	TRBJ2-5	NA	NA	CASSPSKGWQETQYF	TGTGCCAGCAGCCCAAGTAAGGGATGGCAAGAGACCCAGTACTTC
TRBV2	TRBJ1-1	NA	NA	CATQMGRNTEAFF	TGTGCCACCCAAATGGGGAGGAACACTGAAGCTTTCTTT
TRBV25-1	TRBJ2-1	once	NA	CASSARTSNEQFF	TGTGCCAGCAGTGCCCGGACATCCAATGAGCAGTTCTTC
TRBV6-2/TRBV6-3	TRBJ2-1	NA	NA	CASSSPAGQYNEQFF	TGTGCCAGCAGTTCACCAGCGGGACAATACAATGAGCAGTTCTTC
TRBV11-2	TRBJ2-5	NA	TRBD2	CASRQAGVRYNEQYF	TGTGCCAGCAGACAAGCGGGAGTTCGCTACAATGAGCAGTACTTC
TRBV6-6	TRBJ1-2	NA	NA	CASRVGDYGYTF	TGTGCCAGTCGGGTTGGGGACTATGGCTACACCTTC
TRBV29-1	TRBJ2-2	few	TRBD2	CSGRGLADTGELFF	TGCAGCGGGAGGGGACTAGCGGACACCGGGGAGCTGTTTTTT
TRBV20-1	TRBJ2-1	NA	NA	CSANGRAWGAVTNEQFF	TGCAGTGCTAACGGTCGCGCTTGGGGCGCGGTCACCAATGAGCAGTTCTTC
TRBV7-2	TRBJ2-7	few	NA	CASSLRVPTYEQYF	TGTGCCAGCAGCTTAAGGGTTCCAACCTACGAGCAGTACTTC
TRBV3-1	TRBJ2-7	NA	NA	CASGTPYNEQYF	TGTGCCAGCGGGACACCATACAATGAGCAGTACTTC
TRBV6-4	TRBJ2-1	few	NA	CASSDSGAATYKEQFF	TGTGCCAGCAGTGACTCGGGCGCGGCAACTTACAAAGAGCAGTTCTTC
TRBV7-3	TRBJ2-1	few	TRBD2	CASSVSGRAASYNEQFF	TGTGCCAGCAGCGTAAGCGGGAGGGCCGCGTCCTACAATGAGCAGTTCTTC
TRBV11-3	TRBJ2-1	NA	TRBD2	CASSPGGGDYNEQFF	TGTGCCAGCAGCCCCGGGGGGGGGGATTACAATGAGCAGTTCTTC
TRBV4-1	TRBJ2-5	NA	NA	CASSRQGMGQETQYF	TGCGCCAGCAGCCGGCAGGGTATGGGACAAGAGACCCAGTACTTC
TRBV29-1	TRBJ2-4	many	NA	CSVGHNQNIQYF	TGCAGCGTTGGCCACAACCAAAACATTCAGTACTTC
TRBV6-6	TRBJ2-5	NA	NA	CASGRARQETQYF	TGTGCCAGCGGGCGGGCACGACAAGAGACCCAGTACTTC
TRBV7-8	TRBJ2-3	NA	NA	CASSLAGLPEDGHTQYF	TGTGCCAGCAGCTTAGCGGGACTCCCGGAAGATGGTCATACGCAGTATTTT
TRBV27	TRBJ2-3	NA	TRBD2	CASSSPGLAAITDTQYF	TGTGCCAGCAGTTCCCCTGGACTAGCGGCGATTACAGATACGCAGTATTTT
TRBV4-3	TRBJ1-6	NA	TRBD1	CASNIRDRDIGSPLHF	TGCGCCAGCAATATCCGGGACAGGGATATTGGTTCACCCCTCCACTTT
TRBV6-1	TRBJ2-4	NA	TRBD2	CASSVLLAGGQYF	TGTGCCAGCAGTGTTTTACTAGCGGGAGGCCAGTACTTC
TRBV4-2	TRBJ2-7	NA	NA	CASSKSGEANYEQYF	TGTGCCAGCAGCAAATCGGGAGAGGCTAACTACGAGCAGTACTTC
TRBV3-1	TRBJ1-2	NA	NA	CASRAAASEDGYTF	TGTGCCAGCAGAGCCGCGGCGTCCGAGGATGGCTACACCTTC
TRBV6-4	TRBJ2-7	NA	TRBD1	CASSSDPGQGSEQYF	TGTGCCAGCAGCTCGGACCCGGGACAGGGAAGCGAGCAGTACTTC
TRBV29-1	TRBJ2-1	NA	NA	CSVRSGTRSYNEQFF	TGCAGCGTTAGATCCGGGACACGCTCCTACAATGAGCAGTTCTTC
TRBV29-1	TRBJ2-2	NA	TRBD2	CSVEFPLRDRLAGTGELFF	TGCAGCGTTGAATTTCCGCTCCGGGACCGCCTAGCGGGCACCGGGGAGCTGTTTTTT
TRBV5-1	TRBJ1-2	NA	NA	CASNPKPDSNYGYTF	TGCGCCAGCAACCCTAAGCCGGACAGTAACTATGGCTACACCTTC
TRBV5-1	TRBJ2-3	NA	TRBD2	CASSGDGTTRTATQYF	TGCGCCAGCAGCGGAGACGGGACTACCCGAACCGCAACGCAGTATTTT
TRBV12-3/TRBV12-4	TRBJ2-2	NA	NA	CASSLTRGTGELFF	TGTGCCAGCAGCTTGACTAGAGGCACCGGGGAGCTGTTTTTT
TRBV20-1	TRBJ1-5	NA	NA	CSVLKRTGRKPQHF	TGCAGTGTGCTAAAGAGGACCGGTCGGAAGCCCCAGCATTTT
TRBV10-3	TRBJ2-5	once	NA	CAISEGVWEDETQYF	TGTGCCATCAGTGAGGGTGTATGGGAGGACGAGACCCAGTACTTC
TRBV12-3/TRBV12-4	TRBJ2-7	NA	TRBD2	CASSRTESGGEQYF	TGTGCCAGCAGTCGAACCGAAAGCGGGGGGGAGCAGTACTTC
TRBV5-5	TRBJ2-7	NA	TRBD2	CASSLQPGLATYEQYF	TGTGCCAGCAGCTTACAACCGGGACTAGCGACCTACGAGCAGTACTTC
TRBV12-3/TRBV12-4	TRBJ2-1	few	NA	CASSATSSYNEQFF	TGTGCCAGCAGTGCAACTAGTTCCTACAATGAGCAGTTCTTC
TRBV5-1	TRBJ2-1	NA	TRBD1	CASSPEGQGWFDEQFF	TGCGCCAGCAGCCCAGAGGGACAGGGATGGTTCGATGAGCAGTTCTTC
TRBV19	TRBJ2-5	NA	TRBD1	CATGQGQTQYF	TGTGCCACCGGACAGGGGCAGACCCAGTACTTC
TRBV19	TRBJ1-2	NA	NA	CASSISTGRGGYTF	TGTGCCAGTAGTATATCCACAGGGAGGGGTGGCTACACCTTC
TRBV28	TRBJ1-5	NA	NA	CASSFGWGNQPQHF	TGTGCCAGCAGTTTTGGTTGGGGAAATCAGCCCCAGCATTTT
TRBV10-3	TRBJ2-1	NA	TRBD2	CAIRSGTSDHNEQFF	TGTGCCATCAGGTCCGGCACTAGCGACCACAATGAGCAGTTCTTC